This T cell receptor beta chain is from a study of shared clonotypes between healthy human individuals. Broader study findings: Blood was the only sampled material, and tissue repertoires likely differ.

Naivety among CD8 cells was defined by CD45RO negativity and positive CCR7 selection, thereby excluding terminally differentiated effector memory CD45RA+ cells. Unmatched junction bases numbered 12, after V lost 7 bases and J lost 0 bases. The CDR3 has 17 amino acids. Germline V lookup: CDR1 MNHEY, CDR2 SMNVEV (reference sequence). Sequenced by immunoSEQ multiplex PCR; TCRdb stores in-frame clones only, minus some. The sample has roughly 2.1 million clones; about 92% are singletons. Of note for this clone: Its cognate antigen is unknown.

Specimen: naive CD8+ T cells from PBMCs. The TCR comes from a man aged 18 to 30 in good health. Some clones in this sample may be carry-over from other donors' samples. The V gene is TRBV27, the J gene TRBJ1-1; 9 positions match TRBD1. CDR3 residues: CASKTGGRAYMNTEAFF. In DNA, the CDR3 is TGTGCCAGCAAGACAGGGGGGCGTGCGTACATGAACACTGAAGCTTTCTTT.